This T cell receptor (beta chain) was found in a study of long-term antiretroviral therapy in people with HIV. Study-wide results and caveats: Dominant in the repertoire at all time points were clones expanded before ART. The blood, collected between about 2004 and 2017, was possibly taken under older ART regimens.

A word on this clone: No antigen is known for it.

Running of the v3.0 immunoSEQ assay took place at survey level. The method was immunoSEQ multiplex PCR; TCRdb's version includes in-frame clones alone and lacks a portion of them. The data show about 20,000 clones, with roughly 84% seen just once and roughly a tenth held by the top ten. CDR3 size: 13 residues. J was trimmed by 11 bases and V by 3 bases; bases with no gene match: 4. Per germline, CDR1 MRHNA and CDR2 SNTAGT. Post-ART PBMC samples numbered at least two per donor, and pre-ART ones at least one. This sequence joins TRBV6-4 and TRBJ2-3; TRBD2 matches at 11 bases. This TCR was recovered from a man in his forties or fifties with HIV. This sample comprised unsorted PBMCs, obtained 2.3 to 2.5 years after starting antiretroviral therapy. This CDR3 reads CASSELAGARQYF. In DNA form, the CDR3 reads TGTGCCAGCAGTGAACTAGCGGGGGCTAGGCAGTATTTT.